The 28 T cell receptor beta chains in this list originate from one sample, sequenced in a study of shared clonotypes between healthy human individuals (dated by TCRdb to about 2020). The library was obtained by the immunoSEQ multiplex PCR assay. This immuneACCESS table, as held by TCRdb, lists in-frame sequences with V and J called but not all clones. Of the missing ones, under half trace to an unresolved V gene in checked studies; the others have no known cause. The sample contains over a million clones, about 76% of them found a single time. The ten largest account for less than 1.5% of the sample. The specimen sequenced was memory CD4+ T cells sorted from blood. Reading the label with the study, this specimen's cell subset or site is: CD45RA-negative fraction. These TCRs come from a man between 18 and 35 years old in good health.

This chain uses TRBV10-3 with TRBJ2-3, with a possible D match to TRBD2 (5 bases). Germline CDR1 ENHRY, CDR2 SYGVKD. The CDR3 is 13 amino acids. The V end was cut by 5 bases, the J end by 6 bases, with 12 bases between. The CDR3 loop reads CAISRSEGDTQYF. CDR3 nucleotide sequence: TGTGCCATCAGTCGGTCCGAGGGCGATACGCAGTATTTT.

V usage is TRBV6-1 and J usage is TRBJ2-5; D not certain. The CDR3 totals 14 residues. Trimming took off 6 bases at V and 2 bases at J, with 13 bases between the two ends. Per the germline V gene, CDR1 is MNHNS and CDR2 is SASEGT. CDR3 amino acids: CASRPTSSQETQYF. In DNA form, the CDR3 reads TGTGCCAGCAGACCCACGTCCAGTCAAGAGACCCAGTACTTC.

J is TRBJ2-7 and V is TRBV18; D may be TRBD1 (6 bases). Germline V gene lookup returns CDR1 KGHSH and CDR2 LQKENI. V lost 4 bases, J lost 0 bases, and 7 bases lay in between. The CDR3 is 13 residues long. CDR3 sequence: CASSRDNSYEQYF. CDR3 in DNA: TGTGCCAGCTCACGGGACAACTCCTACGAGCAGTACTTC.

The rearrangement joins TRBV19 to TRBJ2-2; tentative D call: TRBD2 (5 bases). Germline V gene lookup returns CDR1 LNHDA and CDR2 SQIVND (reference sequence). CDR3 size: 16 residues. Trimming removed 1 base at V and 8 bases at J, with 17 bases between. The CDR3 DNA follows: TGTGCCAGTAGTATAGCGAGGCGGATTCGGGATGGGGAGCTGTTTTTT. Its protein is CASSIARRIRDGELFF.

V gene TRBV6-4 combines with J gene TRBJ2-1, with a possible D match to TRBD2 (6 bases). V was cut by 3 bases and J by 13 bases, with 16 bases left in between. In germline, CDR1 is MRHNA, CDR2 SNTAGT. There are 13 residues in the CDR3. CDR3 sequence reads: CASSESGRGDQFF. CDR3 sequence (DNA): TGTGCCAGCAGTGAGTCTGGGCGGGGTGACCAGTTCTTC.

This CDR3 is CAWSPRTAYSNQPQHF. Written as DNA, the CDR3 is TGTGCCTGGAGTCCTCGGACAGCTTATAGCAATCAGCCCCAGCATTTT. This chain connects TRBV30 to TRBJ1-5, with D tentatively TRBD1 (6 bases). V lost 2 bases and J lost 0, with 14 bases in between. Germline CDR1 GTSNPN, CDR2 SVGIG (reference sequence). CDR3 length equals 16 residues.

The rearrangement joins TRBV5-1 to TRBJ2-3; 7 nucleotides match TRBD2. Germline CDR1 and CDR2: SGHRS and YFSETQ. The CDR3 consists of 15 residues. J gave up 2 bases and V 3 bases, and 6 bases lay outside the gene matches. CDR3 sequence reads: CASSYWSGDTDTQYF. As DNA, the CDR3 is TGCGCCAGCAGCTACTGGAGCGGGGACACAGATACGCAGTATTTT. Full variable domain (remainder filled in from reference TRBV5-1 and TRBJ2-3): KAGVTQTPRYLIKTRGQQVTLSCSPISGHRSVSWYQQTPGQGLQFLFEYFSETQRNKGNFPGRFSGRQFSNSRSEMNVSTLELGDSALYLCASSYWSGDTDTQYFGPGTRLTVL.

The chain recombines TRBV18 with TRBJ2-5; D assignment may be TRBD1 or TRBD2 (7 bases each). This CDR3 contains 18 residues. Germline values: CDR1 KGHSH, CDR2 LQKENI. Trimming removed 3 bases at V and 2 bases at J, with 22 bases between. The CDR3 nucleotides read TGTGCCAGCTCACCTAATTATGACAGGGAGGGCCGGCAAGAGACCCAGTACTTC. Translation gives CASSPNYDREGRQETQYF.

The gene calls are TRBV4-3 and TRBJ1-6; TRBD1 might be the D (5 bases). CDR3 size: 15 residues. Germline V gene sequence: CDR1 LGHNA, CDR2 YSLEER. Trimming took off 1 base at V and 13 bases at J, with 17 bases between the two ends. Written as DNA, the CDR3 is TGCGCCAGCAGCCAAGGCGGGACGGTGGGGTTCCCCCTCCACTTT. Protein sequence: CASSQGGTVGFPLHF.

V is TRBV7-9 and J is TRBJ1-6, with 7 bases matching TRBD1. V trimming: 5 bases; J trimming: 7 bases; junction bases outside the gene matches: 17. Germline assignment: CDR1 SEHNR and CDR2 FQNEAQ (reference sequence). This CDR3 is 18 amino acids long. CDR3 loop: CASSPRQGSATQNSPLHF. In DNA, the CDR3 is TGTGCCAGCAGCCCTCGACAGGGATCTGCAACCCAGAATTCACCCCTCCACTTT. The complete variable domain, with remaining parts taken from reference TRBV7-9 and TRBJ1-6, reads DTGVSQNPRHKITKRGQNVTFRCDPISEHNRLYWYRQTLGQGPEFLTYFQNEAQLEKSRLLSDRFSAERPKGSFSTLEIQRTEQGDSAMYLCASSPRQGSATQNSPLHFGNGTRLTVT.

This clone was detected many times. This sample includes further DNA sequences coding for the same CDR3. The chain links TRBV29-1 to TRBJ2-2; no clear D gene. The germline V gene encodes CDR1 SQVTM and CDR2 ANQGSEA. Trimming left V 2 bases short and J 1 base short, with 5 bases between. This CDR3 contains 13 residues. For the CDR3, the DNA is TGCAGCGTTGAAAGTCGGAACACCGGGGAGCTGTTTTTT. Its protein product is CSVESRNTGELFF.

This clone turned up a few times. This chain joins TRBV6-1 and TRBJ2-3; D is ambiguous. The CDR3 has 12 amino acids. Trimming removed 4 bases from V and 3 bases from J, with 5 bases in between. Germline V gene lookup returns CDR1 MNHNS and CDR2 SASEGT. CDR3 amino acids: CASSAITDTQYF. In nucleotides, the CDR3 is TGTGCCAGCAGTGCTATAACAGATACGCAGTATTTT.

The chain carries TRBV9 and TRBJ1-3; D is possibly TRBD1 (6 bases). Trimming removed 3 bases from V and 0 bases from J, with 16 bases in between. Germline lookup yields CDR1 SGDLS and CDR2 YYNGEE. The CDR3 covers 17 residues. CDR3 sequence: CASSAQQGRYSGNTIYF. The CDR3 DNA follows: TGTGCCAGCAGCGCGCAACAGGGACGTTACTCTGGAAACACCATATATTTT.

The chain employs TRBV10-3 and TRBJ1-1; no reliable D call. This CDR3 is 13 amino acids long. Trimming removed 4 bases at V and 1 base at J, with 7 bases between. Germline-derived CDR1 and CDR2 are ENHRY and SYGVKD. CDR3 nucleotide sequence: TGTGCCATCAGTGCAGACACGAACACTGAAGCTTTCTTT. This translates into CAISADTNTEAFF.

The chain combines TRBV18 with TRBJ2-7, with 10 bases fitting TRBD1. CDR3 length: 14 residues. V was pared by 3 bases and J by 7 bases, with 6 bases of the junction left unmatched. CDR1 is KGHSH and CDR2 is LQKENI in the germline V gene. The CDR3 loop reads CASSPGQGVGEQYF. CDR3 bases: TGTGCCAGCTCACCCGGACAGGGGGTTGGGGAGCAGTACTTC. The variable domain in full, with the rest retrieved from reference TRBV18 and TRBJ2-7, is NAGVMQNPRHLVRRRGQEARLRCSPMKGHSHVYWYRQLPEEGLKFMVYLQKENIIDESGMPKERFSAEFPKEGPSILRIQQVVRGDSAAYFCASSPGQGVGEQYFGPGTRLTVT.

V is TRBV14 and J is TRBJ2-4; D might be TRBD2 (6 bases). This CDR3 region has 18 residues. Germline V gives CDR1 SGHDN, CDR2 FVKESK. V lost 1 base, J lost 4 bases, and 20 bases lay in between. CDR3 coding DNA: TGTGCCAGCAGCCAAGGAGAAGGATCGGGACTCAGGAAAAACATTCAGTACTTC. Protein: CASSQGEGSGLRKNIQYF.

For the CDR3, the DNA is TGTGCCAGCAGTTTGGATAGCGTGGCAGAGCAGTACTTC. Its translation is CASSLDSVAEQYF. The gene calls are TRBV27 and TRBJ2-7, with D perhaps matching TRBD2 (5 bases). The ends were cut back, 3 bases at V and 7 bases at J, with 13 bases in the middle. The CDR3 contains 13 residues. Germline CDR1 MNHEY, CDR2 SMNVEV (reference sequence).

CDR3 DNA sequence: TGTGCCAGCAGCTTGGTCGAGTTGGAGACCCAGTACTTC. Its protein is CASSLVELETQYF. The V call is TRBV5-6, the J call TRBJ2-5; no firm D call. Looked up from germline, CDR1 is SGHDT and CDR2 is YYEEEE. V lost 0 bases to trimming and J lost 5 bases, with 8 bases between them. CDR3 length: 13 amino acids. The whole variable domain, remainder taken from reference TRBV5-6 and TRBJ2-5, is DAGVTQSPTHLIKTRGQQVTLRCSPKSGHDTVSWYQQALGQGPQFIFQYYEEEERQRGNFPDRFSGHQFPNYSSELNVNALLLGDSALYLCASSLVELETQYFGPGTRLLVL.

In this sample, this clone turned up a few times. The chain carries TRBV5-4 and TRBJ2-1; 10 bases are shared with TRBD2. The CDR3 consists of 14 residues. V lost 4 bases and J lost 9; bases outside the gene matches: 7. Germline V lookup: CDR1 SGHNT, CDR2 YYREEE (reference sequence). Here the CDR3 DNA reads TGTGCCAGCAGCGGAACACTAGCGGGAAGTGAGCAGTTCTTC. Translation gives CASSGTLAGSEQFF.

The rearrangement joins TRBV16 to TRBJ2-2; 8 bases align to TRBD2. V gave up 5 bases and J gave up 1 base; unmatched junction bases: 3. From germline, CDR1 is KGHSY and CDR2 FQNENV. The CDR3 runs 15 residues. Here the CDR3 reads CASSATSGNTGELFF. DNA for the CDR3: TGTGCCAGCAGCGCTACTAGCGGGAACACCGGGGAGCTGTTTTTT.

CDR3 protein: CASSSGVGSPLHF. CDR3 in DNA: TGTGCCAGCAGCTCAGGGGTAGGTTCACCCCTCCACTTT. This chain connects TRBV9 to TRBJ1-6; tentatively, D is TRBD1 (6 bases). Germline CDR1 is SGDLS and CDR2 is YYNGEE. The CDR3 consists of 13 residues. Between the trimmed V and J ends, which lost 4 bases and 9 bases, there was a span of 11 bases.

The chain combines TRBV5-1 with TRBJ2-3; possibly TRBD1 or TRBD2 for D (5 bases each). The V and J ends lost 7 bases and 4 bases respectively, with 13 bases between them. Germline CDR1 SGHRS, CDR2 YFSETQ. The CDR3 has 13 amino acids. The CDR3 bases are TGCGCCAGCGGGGGTGCAGGGTCAGATACGCAGTATTTT. This gives the protein CASGGAGSDTQYF.

The CDR3 loop reads CASSSSWSRADTGELFF. The DNA for the CDR3 is TGTGCCAGCAGCTCGTCTTGGAGCCGGGCGGATACCGGGGAGCTGTTTTTT. The chain recombines TRBV11-3 with TRBJ2-2; D gene ambiguous. The CDR3 consists of 17 residues. CDR1 is SGHNT and CDR2 is YENEEA in the germline V gene. The V and J ends lost 4 bases and 5 bases respectively, with 20 bases between them.

The chain uses TRBV5-1 and TRBJ2-1; D unresolved. Germline values: CDR1 SGHRS, CDR2 YFSETQ. This CDR3 is built from 13 residues. V lost 3 bases, J lost 10 bases, and 14 bases lay in between. CDR3 coding DNA: TGCGCCAGCAGCTCCCTGCTGGGGAAAGAGCAGTTCTTC. Its protein is CASSSLLGKEQFF.

Concerning this clone itself: Other DNA sequences within the sample encode an identical CDR3. The chain couples TRBV14 to TRBJ1-6; D possibly corresponds to TRBD1 (6 bases). Trimming stripped 6 bases from V and 4 bases from J, with 10 bases between. The CDR3 is 14 residues long. Germline V gives CDR1 SGHDN, CDR2 FVKESK. DNA for the CDR3: TGTGCCAGCAGTCGTGGACAGTATAATTCACCCCTCCACTTT. It encodes CASSRGQYNSPLHF. Based on the CDR3 plus reference TRBV14 and TRBJ1-6, the full variable domain is EAGVTQFPSHSVIEKGQTVTLRCDPISGHDNLYWYRRVMGKEIKFLLHFVKESKQDESGMPNNRFLAERTGGTYSTLKVQPAELEDSGVYFCASSRGQYNSPLHFGNGTRLTVT.

The rearrangement joins TRBV5-1 to TRBJ2-1; the D call may be TRBD1 or TRBD2 (5 bases each). Germline values: CDR1 SGHRS, CDR2 YFSETQ. Trimming removed 2 bases from V and 0 bases from J, with 12 bases in between. CDR3 length: 16 amino acids. CDR3 nucleotides: TGCGCCAGCAGCTTCGGGACCTGGAGCTCCTACAATGAGCAGTTCTTC. Protein: CASSFGTWSSYNEQFF.

V usage is TRBV25-1 and J usage is TRBJ2-2; D gene ambiguous. Trimming left V 6 bases short and J 0 bases short, with 8 bases between. The CDR3 is 14 amino acids. Germline loops: CDR1 MGHDK, CDR2 SYGVNS. DNA for the CDR3: TGTGCCAGCAGGGAAGATACGAACACCGGGGAGCTGTTTTTT. This gives the protein CASREDTNTGELFF. Using reference TRBV25-1 and TRBJ2-2 for the parts outside the CDR3, the full variable domain is EADIYQTPRYLVIGTGKKITLECSQTMGHDKMYWYQQDPGMELHLIHYSYGVNSTEKGDLSSESTVSRIRTEHFPLTLESARPSHTSQYLCASREDTNTGELFFGEGSRLTVL.

Note on this clone: Other DNA sequences in the same sample also yield this CDR3. The chain has TRBV4-3 and TRBJ2-3, with D perhaps matching TRBD1 (5 bases). From germline, CDR1 is LGHNA and CDR2 YSLEER. V dropped 0 bases and J dropped 4 bases, with 8 bases sitting between them. CDR3 length: 14 residues. The CDR3 reads CASSQESRADTQYF. In nucleotides, the CDR3 is TGCGCCAGCAGCCAAGAGTCCAGGGCAGATACGCAGTATTTT.